This T cell receptor (beta chain) emerged from a study of T cells in Graves' hyperthyroidism and ophthalmopathy. RNA transcripts were the template for amplifying TCR beta CDR3 regions. Researchers ran a first-round RT-PCR on the TCR CDR3 using the HTBI primer set. TCRdb called the multiplex PCR reads again in MiXCR, with one record for every CDR3 protein. The sample contains 600,000 to 800,000 distinct CDR3 sequences, under 45% of which appear only once. The germline V gene has CDR1 SGHAT and CDR2 FQNNGV. The CDR3 consists of 13 residues. The V gene lost 5 bases and the J gene lost 3 bases, with 10 bases spanning the gap.

The chain couples TRBV11-2 to TRBJ2-5; D gene unclear. The sequence was obtained from a woman aged 40-49 years with Graves' hyperthyroidism. Input material: blood. The CDR3 loop is CASSPSSEETQYF. CDR3 in DNA: TGTGCCAGCAGCCCCAGTTCGGAAGAGACCCAGTACTTC.